This T cell receptor beta chain was observed in a study of T and B cells in COVID-19 patients. By share, this clonotype counts as medium-sized. Multiplex PCR with BIOMED2 TRB-A/B primer pools amplified TRB rearrangements. One entry per CDR3 protein results from TCRdb running MiXCR on the multiplex PCR reads. The profile shows some 1,400 distinct CDR3 sequences, about 25% of them singletons. V was cut by 5 bases and J by 6 bases, with 10 bases left in between. This CDR3 comprises 12 residues. Germline CDR1 reads MNHEY; CDR2 reads SVGAGI. TRB was amplified from around 250-500 ng of blood genomic DNA. This chain links TRBV6-5 with TRBJ2-5, with D perhaps matching TRBD1 (6 bases). Sequencing was done on a sample of blood. The sequence was collected from a human donor with active COVID-19. CDR3 sequence reads: CASSEQGKTQYF. The CDR3 DNA reads as TGTGCCAGCAGTGAACAGGGAAAGACCCAGTACTTC.